This TCR beta chain stems from a study of beta chain features in type 1 diabetes. This CDR3 contains 19 residues. With 5 bases clipped from V and 4 bases from J, the junction kept 18 bases outside the gene matches. Germline V gene lookup returns CDR1 SEHNR and CDR2 FQNEAQ (reference sequence). Remarks on this clone: Its matching antigen is unknown.

Study-level findings and limits: The study found moderately but significantly shorter TCRB CDR3s in all four CD4+ subsets of Type 1 diabetes patients.

Reverse transcription of all isolated RNA meant that expressed TCRB transcripts were sequenced. Sequenced by immunoSEQ multiplex PCR; TCRdb stores in-frame clones only, minus some. The table shows more than 250,000 clones, with approximately 24% occurring only once. This receptor was obtained from a woman aged 25 to 39 with type 1 diabetes. The chain couples TRBV7-9 to TRBJ2-3, with 10 positions matching TRBD2. Specimen: naive CD4+ T cells from blood. The CDR3 region is CASSPHRGGAGGPPDTQYF. The DNA of the CDR3 is TGTGCCAGCAGCCCCCATCGAGGGGGAGCGGGAGGGCCCCCAGATACGCAGTATTTT.